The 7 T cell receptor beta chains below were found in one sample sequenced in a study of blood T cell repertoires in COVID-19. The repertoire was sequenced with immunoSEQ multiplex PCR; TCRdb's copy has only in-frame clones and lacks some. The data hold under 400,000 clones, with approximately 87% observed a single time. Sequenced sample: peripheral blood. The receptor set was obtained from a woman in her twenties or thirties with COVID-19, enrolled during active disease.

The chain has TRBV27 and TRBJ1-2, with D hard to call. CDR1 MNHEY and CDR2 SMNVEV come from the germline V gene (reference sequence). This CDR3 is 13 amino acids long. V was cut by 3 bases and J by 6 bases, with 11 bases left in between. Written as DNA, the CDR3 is TGTGCCAGCAGTTTCGACGGGATCCATGGCTACACCTTC. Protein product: CASSFDGIHGYTF.

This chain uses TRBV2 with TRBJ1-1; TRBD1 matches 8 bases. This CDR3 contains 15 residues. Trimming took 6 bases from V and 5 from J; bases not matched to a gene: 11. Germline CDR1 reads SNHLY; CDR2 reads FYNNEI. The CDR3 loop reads CASRPSQGGYTEAFF. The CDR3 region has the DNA TGTGCCAGCAGGCCCTCACAGGGGGGTTATACTGAAGCTTTCTTT.

CDR3 residues: CASSRQGMETTNEKLFF. For the CDR3, the DNA is TGTGCCAGCAGTCGTCAGGGAATGGAGACAACTAATGAAAAACTGTTTTTT. This chain joins TRBV6-6 and TRBJ1-4; D is perhaps TRBD1 (5 bases). The V gene lost 5 bases and the J gene lost 0 bases, with 16 bases spanning the gap. The length of the CDR3 is 17 residues. Germline V gene sequence: CDR1 MNHNY, CDR2 SVGAGI (reference sequence).

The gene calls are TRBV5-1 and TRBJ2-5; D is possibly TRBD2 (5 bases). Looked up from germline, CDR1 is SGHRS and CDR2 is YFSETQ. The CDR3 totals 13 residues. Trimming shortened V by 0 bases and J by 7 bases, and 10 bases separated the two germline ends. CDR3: CASSLGTAGTQYF. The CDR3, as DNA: TGCGCCAGCAGCTTGGGGACGGCGGGGACCCAGTACTTC.

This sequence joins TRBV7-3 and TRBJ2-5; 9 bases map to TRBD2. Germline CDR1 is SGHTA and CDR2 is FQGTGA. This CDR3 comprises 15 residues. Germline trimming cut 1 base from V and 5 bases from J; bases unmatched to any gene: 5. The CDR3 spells CASSLIAGEGETQYF. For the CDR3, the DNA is TGTGCCAGCAGCTTAATAGCGGGAGAGGGGGAGACCCAGTACTTC.

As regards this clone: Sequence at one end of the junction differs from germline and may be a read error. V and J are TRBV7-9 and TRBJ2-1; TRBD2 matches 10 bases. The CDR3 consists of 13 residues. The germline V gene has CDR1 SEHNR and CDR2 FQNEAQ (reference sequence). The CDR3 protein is CASTLAGGYEQFF. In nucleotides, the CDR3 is TGTGCCAGCACCTTAGCGGGAGGCTATGAGCAGTTCTTC.

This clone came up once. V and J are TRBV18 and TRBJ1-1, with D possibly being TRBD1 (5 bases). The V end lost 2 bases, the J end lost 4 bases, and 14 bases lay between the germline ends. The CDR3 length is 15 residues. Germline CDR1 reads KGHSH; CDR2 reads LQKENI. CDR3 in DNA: TGTGCCAGCTCACCAGGGGCGGGGCAGGGCACTGAAGCTTTCTTT. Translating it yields CASSPGAGQGTEAFF.